This entry lists 13 T cell receptor beta chains sequenced from one sample in a study of cytomegalovirus exposure and HLA in healthy donors (dated by TCRdb to about 2017). Receptor amplification or capture employed the immunoSEQ multiplex PCR assay. A mixture of 60 forward primers for TCR Vbeta segments and 13 reverse primers for TCR Jbeta segments was used in the multiplex PCR. Held by TCRdb, this immuneACCESS table contains in-frame sequences only and omits some clones. Under half of the omission traces to an unresolved V gene where checked; the cause of the rest is unknown. This sample is represented by about 130,000 clones; about 76% of them were singletons. The ten largest clones represent 6.6% of the sample. Sequenced: PBMCs. The receptors here all came from a man in his forties in good health and CMV-seropositive.

This clone was recorded a few times. The chain links TRBV10-3 to TRBJ1-5; TRBD1 agrees at 7 bases. J was trimmed by 5 bases and V by 6 bases; bases with no gene match: 10. This CDR3 has 15 residues. Germline V lookup: CDR1 ENHRY, CDR2 SYGVKD. The CDR3 DNA reads TGTGCCATCAGCCCCTCCGGGACAGCCTATCAGCCCCAGCATTTT. It codes for CAISPSGTAYQPQHF.

This clone was found once. The rearrangement uses TRBV19 and TRBJ2-5; 9 nucleotides agree with TRBD2. Germline values: CDR1 LNHDA, CDR2 SQIVND (reference sequence). J lost 4 bases, V lost 2 bases, and 5 bases had no gene match. The CDR3 loop spans 15 amino acids. The CDR3 spells CASSILAGIGETQYF. The CDR3 DNA reads as TGTGCCAGTAGTATACTAGCGGGAATCGGAGAGACCCAGTACTTC.

The rearrangement links TRBV5-1 to TRBJ1-6, with 11 bases identical to TRBD1. Trimming cost V 6 bases and J 9 bases; bases outside gene matches: 5. This CDR3 spans 14 amino acids. Germline V gene data show CDR1 as SGHRS and CDR2 as YFSETQ. The CDR3 protein is CASTQGTGGSPLHF. CDR3 DNA sequence: TGCGCCAGCACCCAGGGGACAGGGGGTTCACCCCTCCACTTT. Supplemented by reference TRBV5-1 and TRBJ1-6, the full variable domain reads KAGVTQTPRYLIKTRGQQVTLSCSPISGHRSVSWYQQTPGQGLQFLFEYFSETQRNKGNFPGRFSGRQFSNSRSEMNVSTLELGDSALYLCASTQGTGGSPLHFGNGTRLTVT.

The chain recombines TRBV28 with TRBJ2-2, with a weak D call TRBD1 (6 bases). Germline CDR1 and CDR2: MDHEN and SYDVKM. The CDR3 is made up of 14 amino acids. With 5 bases removed from V and 4 bases from J, the gap between germline ends came to 11 bases. CDR3 DNA sequence: TGTGCCAGCAGTCGTCAGGGGCGCACCGGGGAGCTGTTTTTT. Translation: CASSRQGRTGELFF. Based on the CDR3 plus reference TRBV28 and TRBJ2-2, the full variable domain is DVKVTQSSRYLVKRTGEKVFLECVQDMDHENMFWYRQDPGLGLRLIYFSYDVKMKEKGDIPEGYSVSREKKERFSLILESASTNQTSMYLCASSRQGRTGELFFGEGSRLTVL.

The chain couples TRBV30 to TRBJ1-6; D might be TRBD1 (5 bases). Trimming pared 2 bases from V and 4 bases from J, leaving 12 bases between. The CDR3 runs 15 residues. Germline assignment: CDR1 GTSNPN and CDR2 SVGIG (reference sequence). The CDR3 loop is CAWSSRQPYNSPLHF. The CDR3 nucleotides are TGTGCCTGGAGTTCACGACAGCCTTATAATTCACCCCTCCACTTT.

The rearrangement uses TRBV7-9 and TRBJ1-1, with TRBD1 identical over 10 bases. The CDR3 runs to 14 residues. After removal of 7 bases from V and 4 bases from J, the junction contained 6 bases not matched to a gene. Per germline, CDR1 SEHNR and CDR2 FQNEAQ (reference sequence). The CDR3 nucleotides read TGTGCCAGCACCGCGACAGGGGGCGGCACTGAAGCTTTCTTT. Its translation: CASTATGGGTEAFF.

The count of this clone is one. The J gene is TRBJ2-4, the V gene TRBV4-2; 7 nucleotides match TRBD2. Germline assignment: CDR1 LGHNA and CDR2 YNFKEQ. CDR3 size: 14 residues. Losses at the gene ends were 1 base for V and 10 bases for J; bases not matched to a gene: 7. The CDR3 DNA reads as TGTGCCAGCAGCCAAGCTAGCGCGGGAGCAATTCAGTACTTC. It is translated as CASSQASAGAIQYF.

This clone was seen only a few times. This chain uses TRBV19 with TRBJ2-7, with TRBD1 as a possible D gene (5 bases). Trimming removed 5 bases from V and 3 bases from J, with 11 bases in between. The CDR3 runs 13 residues. Germline V gene lookup returns CDR1 LNHDA and CDR2 SQIVND (reference sequence). The CDR3 here is CASSPDMHYEQYF. The DNA of the CDR3 is TGTGCCAGTAGTCCGGACATGCACTACGAGCAGTACTTC.

V usage is TRBV5-1 and J usage is TRBJ2-1, with 7 bases that match TRBD1. Trimming removed 7 bases from V and 3 bases from J; junction bases left unmatched: 13. Germline V CDR1 and CDR2: SGHRS, YFSETQ. There are 16 residues in the CDR3. CDR3 protein: CASYYSGQSNYNEQFF. The CDR3 nucleotides read TGCGCCAGCTATTATTCGGGACAGTCAAACTACAATGAGCAGTTCTTC. Complete variable domain (other parts from reference TRBV5-1 and TRBJ2-1): KAGVTQTPRYLIKTRGQQVTLSCSPISGHRSVSWYQQTPGQGLQFLFEYFSETQRNKGNFPGRFSGRQFSNSRSEMNVSTLELGDSALYLCASYYSGQSNYNEQFFGPGTRLTVL.

This clone was seen a few times. The chain has TRBV4-2 and TRBJ2-3, with D perhaps matching TRBD2 (6 bases). Per germline, CDR1 LGHNA and CDR2 YNFKEQ. V was clipped by 1 base and J by 5 bases, with 13 bases between them. This CDR3 has 15 amino acids. CDR3 sequence reads: CASSQVFDGGDTQYF. CDR3 nucleotides: TGTGCCAGCAGCCAAGTCTTCGACGGGGGAGATACGCAGTATTTT.

The genes are TRBV5-6 and TRBJ2-7; 11 nucleotides line up with TRBD1. After removal of 3 bases from V and 7 bases from J, the junction contained 6 bases not matched to a gene. Germline V lookup: CDR1 SGHDT, CDR2 YYEEEE. There are 14 residues in the CDR3. The CDR3 sequence is CASSWDRGSGEQYF. Here the CDR3 DNA reads TGTGCCAGCAGCTGGGACAGGGGGTCTGGTGAGCAGTACTTC.

The genes are TRBV6-4 and TRBJ2-2; TRBD1 aligns across 10 bases. Germline V gene sequence: CDR1 MRHNA, CDR2 SNTAGT. This CDR3 contains 15 residues. V shed 5 bases and J 3 bases; nucleotides not matched to a gene: 3. CDR3 protein: CASSRTGGDTGELFF. DNA of the CDR3: TGTGCCAGCAGTCGGACAGGGGGAGACACCGGGGAGCTGTTTTTT.

The rearrangement joins TRBV27 to TRBJ1-1; 7 positions agree with TRBD1. Germline V gene lookup returns CDR1 MNHEY and CDR2 SMNVEV (reference sequence). The trim removed 6 bases at V and 3 bases at J, leaving 7 bases unmatched. The CDR3 extends over 14 amino acids. The CDR3 is CASREGATYTEAFF. CDR3 nucleotide sequence: TGTGCCAGCAGGGAGGGGGCTACGTACACTGAAGCTTTCTTT.